The 10 T cell receptor beta chains below were found in one sample sequenced in a study of blood T cell repertoires in COVID-19 (dated by TCRdb to between 2020 and 2021). Library preparation used the immunoSEQ multiplex PCR assay. TCRdb limited this immuneACCESS table to in-frame rearrangements with V and J called. A share of clones is missing; checked studies link under half to unresolved V genes, and the rest is unexplained. The sample table records around 76,000 clones; 70% to 85% of these occur just once. The biggest ten clones account for approximately 0.8% of the sample. Sequencing used peripheral blood. These receptors were obtained from an older woman with acute or convalescent COVID-19.

This chain links TRBV11-2 with TRBJ2-1; no clear D gene. Germline V CDR1 and CDR2: SGHAT, FQNNGV. The CDR3 covers 13 residues. With 1 base removed from V and 3 bases from J, the gap between germline ends came to 4 bases. This CDR3 reads CASSLGSYNEQFF. Written as DNA, the CDR3 is TGTGCCAGCAGCTTAGGCAGCTACAATGAGCAGTTCTTC.

This clone is a singleton in its sample. The CDR3 DNA reads TGTGCCAGCAGCTACAGGGGGCGGCCTCTGAACACTGAAGCTTTCTTT. Translation gives CASSYRGRPLNTEAFF. The chain recombines TRBV7-2 with TRBJ1-1; 9 nucleotides match TRBD1. Germline values: CDR1 SGHTA, CDR2 FQGNSA. This CDR3 is 16 amino acids long. V gave up 4 bases and J gave up 0 bases; unmatched junction bases: 6.

The chain is built from TRBV5-1 and TRBJ2-7; 9 bases line up with TRBD1. Germline CDR1 reads SGHRS; CDR2 reads YFSETQ. The CDR3 length is 15 residues. Trimming at V came to 2 bases and at J to 0 bases, leaving 3 bases not matched to a gene. DNA of the CDR3: TGCGCCAGCAGCTTTGGGACAGGGAGCTCCTACGAGCAGTACTTC. Translating gives CASSFGTGSSYEQYF. Combining the CDR3 with reference TRBV5-1 and TRBJ2-7 gives the whole variable domain KAGVTQTPRYLIKTRGQQVTLSCSPISGHRSVSWYQQTPGQGLQFLFEYFSETQRNKGNFPGRFSGRQFSNSRSEMNVSTLELGDSALYLCASSFGTGSSYEQYFGPGTRLTVT.

V is TRBV19 and J is TRBJ1-6; no reliable D call. The V gene lost 8 bases and the J gene lost 5 bases, with 13 bases spanning the gap. Looked up from germline, CDR1 is LNHDA and CDR2 is SQIVND (reference sequence). The CDR3 is 14 residues long. The DNA of the CDR3 is TGTGCCAGTTCTAGCGGCCGGGATAATTCACCCCTCCACTTT. It specifies CASSSGRDNSPLHF.

The V call is TRBV5-1, the J call TRBJ2-3; 10 bases fit TRBD2. Unmatched junction bases numbered 5, after V lost 0 bases and J lost 4 bases. This CDR3 is built from 16 residues. CDR1 is SGHRS, CDR2 YFSETQ, per germline. The CDR3 loop is CASSLASGRVPDTQYF. The CDR3 nucleotides read TGCGCCAGCAGCTTGGCGAGCGGGAGGGTTCCAGATACGCAGTATTTT.

The chain couples TRBV6-6 to TRBJ2-7, with TRBD2 identical over 10 bases. With V trimmed by 3 bases and J by 0 bases, 2 bases remained unmatched. This CDR3 has 15 amino acids. CDR1 is MNHNY, CDR2 SVGAGI, per germline (reference sequence). DNA of the CDR3: TGTGCCAGCAGTTATGGGACTAGCGTCTCCTACGAGCAGTACTTC. This codes for CASSYGTSVSYEQYF.

CDR3 nucleotide sequence: TGTGCCAGCAGCCAGGGGCCAGGAAACACCATATATTTT. Its translation is CASSQGPGNTIYF. The chain has TRBV7-2 and TRBJ1-3, with D perhaps matching TRBD1 (6 bases). In germline, CDR1 is SGHTA, CDR2 FQGNSA. The CDR3 loop spans 13 amino acids. Trimming shortened V by 5 bases and J by 4 bases, and 9 bases separated the two germline ends.

V gene TRBV5-8 combines with J gene TRBJ1-5; tentatively, D is TRBD1 (5 bases). This CDR3 is built from 12 residues. The germline V gene has CDR1 SGHTS and CDR2 YDEGEE. V lost 6 bases and J lost 7, with 11 bases in between. The CDR3, as DNA: TGTGCCAGCACCCCCAGGGCCCAGCCCCAGCATTTT. This translates into CASTPRAQPQHF.

The chain uses TRBV5-4 and TRBJ1-6, with TRBD1 matching 8 bases. With V trimmed by 3 bases and J by 8 bases, 1 base remained unmatched. This CDR3 region has 13 residues. Germline V lookup: CDR1 SGHNT, CDR2 YYREEE (reference sequence). For the CDR3, the DNA is TGTGCCAGCAGCTCAGGGGGCGATTCACCCCTCCACTTT. Translated, it gives CASSSGGDSPLHF.

V gene TRBV25-1 combines with J gene TRBJ1-2; a possible D gene is TRBD1 (5 bases). The CDR3 totals 15 residues. Trimming cost V 6 bases and J 1 base, with 15 bases left between them. Per germline, CDR1 MGHDK and CDR2 SYGVNS. DNA for the CDR3: TGTGCCAGCAGAACACCTCCTAGGGGTAACTATGGCTACACCTTC. It is translated as CASRTPPRGNYGYTF.